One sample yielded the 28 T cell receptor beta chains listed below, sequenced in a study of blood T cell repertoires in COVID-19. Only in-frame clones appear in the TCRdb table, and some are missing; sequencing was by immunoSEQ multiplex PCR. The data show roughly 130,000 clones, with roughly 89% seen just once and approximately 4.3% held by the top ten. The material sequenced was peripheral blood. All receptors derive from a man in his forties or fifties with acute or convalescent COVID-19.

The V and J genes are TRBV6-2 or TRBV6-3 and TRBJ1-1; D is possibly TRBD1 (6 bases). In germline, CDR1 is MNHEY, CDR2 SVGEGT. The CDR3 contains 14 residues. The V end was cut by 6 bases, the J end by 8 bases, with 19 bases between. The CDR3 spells CASSRPGVDREAFF. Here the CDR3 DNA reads TGTGCCAGCAGCCGCCCGGGTGTAGACAGGGAAGCTTTCTTT.

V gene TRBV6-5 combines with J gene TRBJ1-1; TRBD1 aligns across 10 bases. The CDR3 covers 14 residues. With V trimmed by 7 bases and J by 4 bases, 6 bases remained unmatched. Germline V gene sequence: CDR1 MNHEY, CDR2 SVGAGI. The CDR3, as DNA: TGTGCCAGCACCGACAGGGGGCTCGGCACTGAAGCTTTCTTT. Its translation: CASTDRGLGTEAFF.

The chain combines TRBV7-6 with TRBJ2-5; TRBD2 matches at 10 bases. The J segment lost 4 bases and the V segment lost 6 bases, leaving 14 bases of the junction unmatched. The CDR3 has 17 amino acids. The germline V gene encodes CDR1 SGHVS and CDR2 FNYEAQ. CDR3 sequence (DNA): TGTGCCAGCAGTCCCTTGAGCGGGGGGGCCCTAGGAGAGACCCAGTACTTC. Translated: CASSPLSGGALGETQYF.

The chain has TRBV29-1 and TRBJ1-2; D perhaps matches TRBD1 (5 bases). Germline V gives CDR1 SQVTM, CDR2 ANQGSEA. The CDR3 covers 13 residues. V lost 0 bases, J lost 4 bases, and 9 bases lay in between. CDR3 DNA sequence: TGCAGCGTTGAAGATCTTCAGGGCTATGGCTACACCTTC. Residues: CSVEDLQGYGYTF.

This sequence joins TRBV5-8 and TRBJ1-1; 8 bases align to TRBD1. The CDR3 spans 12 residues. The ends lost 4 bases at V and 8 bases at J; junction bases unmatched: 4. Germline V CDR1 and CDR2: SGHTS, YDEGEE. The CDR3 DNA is TGTGCCAGCAGCCTTGGACAGGGAGAAGCTTTCTTT. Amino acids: CASSLGQGEAFF.

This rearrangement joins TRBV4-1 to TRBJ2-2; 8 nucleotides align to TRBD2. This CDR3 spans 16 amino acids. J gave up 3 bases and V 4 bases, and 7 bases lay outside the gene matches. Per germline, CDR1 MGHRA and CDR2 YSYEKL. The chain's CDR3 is CASSPAGREYTGELFF. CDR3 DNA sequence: TGCGCCAGCAGCCCCGCCGGGAGGGAGTACACCGGGGAGCTGTTTTTT.

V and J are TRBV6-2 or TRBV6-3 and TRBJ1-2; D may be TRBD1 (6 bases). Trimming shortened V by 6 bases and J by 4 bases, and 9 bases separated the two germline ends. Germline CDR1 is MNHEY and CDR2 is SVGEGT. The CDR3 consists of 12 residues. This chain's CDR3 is CASSPGVYGYTF. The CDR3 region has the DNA TGTGCCAGCAGCCCAGGGGTCTATGGCTACACCTTC.

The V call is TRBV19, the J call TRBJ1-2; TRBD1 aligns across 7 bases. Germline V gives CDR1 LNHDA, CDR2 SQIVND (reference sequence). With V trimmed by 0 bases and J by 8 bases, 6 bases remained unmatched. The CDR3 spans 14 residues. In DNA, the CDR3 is TGTGCCAGTAGTATAGAAGGGACAGTCGGGGGCTACACCTTC. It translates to CASSIEGTVGGYTF.

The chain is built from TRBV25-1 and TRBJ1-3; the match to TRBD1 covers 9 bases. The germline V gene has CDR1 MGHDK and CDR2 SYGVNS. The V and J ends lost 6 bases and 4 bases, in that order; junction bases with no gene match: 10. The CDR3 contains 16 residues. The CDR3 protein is CASRAGQGIMGNTIYF. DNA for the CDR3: TGTGCCAGCAGGGCCGGACAGGGGATCATGGGAAACACCATATATTTT.

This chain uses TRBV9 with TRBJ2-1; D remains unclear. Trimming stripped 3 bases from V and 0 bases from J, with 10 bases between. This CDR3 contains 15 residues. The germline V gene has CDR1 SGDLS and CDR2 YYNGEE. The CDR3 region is CASSAMMSSYNEQFF. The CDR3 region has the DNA TGTGCCAGCAGCGCCATGATGAGCTCCTACAATGAGCAGTTCTTC.

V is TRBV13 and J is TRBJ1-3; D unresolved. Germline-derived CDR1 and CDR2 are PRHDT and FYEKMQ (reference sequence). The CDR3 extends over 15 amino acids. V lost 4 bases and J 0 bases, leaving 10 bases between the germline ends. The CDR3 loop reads CASSSVQNSGNTIYF. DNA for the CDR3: TGTGCCAGCAGCTCCGTACAAAACTCTGGAAACACCATATATTTT. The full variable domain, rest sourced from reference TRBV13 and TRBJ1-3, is AAGVIQSPRHLIKEKRETATLKCYPIPRHDTVYWYQQGPGQDPQFLISFYEKMQSDKGSIPDRFSAQQFSDYHSELNMSSLELGDSALYFCASSSVQNSGNTIYFGEGSWLTVV.

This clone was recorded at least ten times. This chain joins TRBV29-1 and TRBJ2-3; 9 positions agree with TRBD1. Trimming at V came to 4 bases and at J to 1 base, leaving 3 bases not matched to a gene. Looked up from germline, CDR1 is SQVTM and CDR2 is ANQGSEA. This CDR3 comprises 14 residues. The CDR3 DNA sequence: TGCAGCGTTGTACGGACAGGGGGCACAGATACGCAGTATTTT. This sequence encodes CSVVRTGGTDTQYF.

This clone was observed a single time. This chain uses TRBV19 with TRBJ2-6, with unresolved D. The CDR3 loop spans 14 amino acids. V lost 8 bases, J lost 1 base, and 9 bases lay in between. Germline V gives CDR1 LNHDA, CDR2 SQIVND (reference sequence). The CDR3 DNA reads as TGTGCCAGTCGAAGAACTTCTGGGGCCAACGTCCTGACTTTC. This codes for CASRRTSGANVLTF.

CDR3: CASSIDPQGASYEQYF. The CDR3 bases are TGTGCCAGTAGTATAGATCCTCAGGGGGCATCCTACGAGCAGTACTTC. The genes are TRBV19 and TRBJ2-7; TRBD1 aligns across 8 bases. The junction had 5 bases not matched to a gene; V was cut back by 0 bases and J by 1 base. The CDR3 has 16 residues. The V gene's germline CDR1 is LNHDA and CDR2 SQIVND (reference sequence).

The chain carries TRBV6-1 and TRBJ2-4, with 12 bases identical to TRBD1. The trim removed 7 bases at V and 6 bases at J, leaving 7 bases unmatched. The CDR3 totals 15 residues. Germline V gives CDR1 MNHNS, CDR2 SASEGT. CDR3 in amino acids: CASTSGQGAGNIQYF. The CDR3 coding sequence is TGTGCCAGCACCTCGGGACAGGGGGCGGGAAACATTCAGTACTTC.

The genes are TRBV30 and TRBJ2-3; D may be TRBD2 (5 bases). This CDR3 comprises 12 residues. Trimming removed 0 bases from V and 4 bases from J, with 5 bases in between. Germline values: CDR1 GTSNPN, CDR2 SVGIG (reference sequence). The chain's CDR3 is CAWSVEADTQYF. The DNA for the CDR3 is TGTGCCTGGAGTGTGGAGGCAGATACGCAGTATTTT.

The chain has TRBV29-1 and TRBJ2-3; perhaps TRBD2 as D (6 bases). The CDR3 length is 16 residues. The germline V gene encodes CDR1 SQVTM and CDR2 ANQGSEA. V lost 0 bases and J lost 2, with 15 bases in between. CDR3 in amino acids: CSVEDSPGVTTDTQYF. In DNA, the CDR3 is TGCAGCGTTGAAGATAGTCCGGGAGTCACCACAGATACGCAGTATTTT.

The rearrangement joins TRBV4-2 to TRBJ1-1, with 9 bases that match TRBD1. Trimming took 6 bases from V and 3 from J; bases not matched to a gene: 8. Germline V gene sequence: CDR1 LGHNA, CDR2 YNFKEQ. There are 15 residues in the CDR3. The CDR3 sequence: CASRYRDRGDTEAFF. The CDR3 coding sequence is TGTGCCAGCAGGTACCGAGACAGGGGGGACACTGAAGCTTTCTTT.

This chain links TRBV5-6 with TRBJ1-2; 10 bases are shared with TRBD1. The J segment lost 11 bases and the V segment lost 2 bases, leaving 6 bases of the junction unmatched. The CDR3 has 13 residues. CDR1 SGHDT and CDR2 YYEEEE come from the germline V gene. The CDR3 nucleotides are TGTGCCAGCAGCTTCTGGGACAGGGGCCCTTACACCTTC. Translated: CASSFWDRGPYTF.

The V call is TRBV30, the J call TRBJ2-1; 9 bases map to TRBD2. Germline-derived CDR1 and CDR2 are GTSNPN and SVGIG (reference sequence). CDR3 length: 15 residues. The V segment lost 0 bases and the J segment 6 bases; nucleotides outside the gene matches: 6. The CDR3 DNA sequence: TGTGCCTGGAGTGTCGGCGGGACTAGCTCCAATGAGCAGTTCTTC. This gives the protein CAWSVGGTSSNEQFF.

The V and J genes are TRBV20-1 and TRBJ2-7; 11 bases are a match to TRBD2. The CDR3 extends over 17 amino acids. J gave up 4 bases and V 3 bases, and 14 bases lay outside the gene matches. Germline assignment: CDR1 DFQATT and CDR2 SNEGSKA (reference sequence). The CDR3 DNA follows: TGCAGTGCTAGTAGCCACCCAGGGGGACTAGCGGTTTACGAGCAGTACTTC. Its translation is CSASSHPGGLAVYEQYF.

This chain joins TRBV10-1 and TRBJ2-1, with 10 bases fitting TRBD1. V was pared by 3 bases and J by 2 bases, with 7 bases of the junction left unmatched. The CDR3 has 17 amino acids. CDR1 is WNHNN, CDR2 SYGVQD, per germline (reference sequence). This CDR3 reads CASSDLSGTGAYNEQFF. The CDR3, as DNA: TGCGCCAGCAGTGATCTGTCCGGGACAGGGGCCTACAATGAGCAGTTCTTC.

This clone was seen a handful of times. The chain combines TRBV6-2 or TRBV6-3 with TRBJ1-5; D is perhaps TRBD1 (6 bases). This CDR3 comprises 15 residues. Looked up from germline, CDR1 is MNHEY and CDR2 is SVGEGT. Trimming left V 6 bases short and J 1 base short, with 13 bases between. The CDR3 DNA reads TGTGCCAGCAGCCAACAGGGTTACAGCAATCAGCCCCAGCATTTT. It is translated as CASSQQGYSNQPQHF.

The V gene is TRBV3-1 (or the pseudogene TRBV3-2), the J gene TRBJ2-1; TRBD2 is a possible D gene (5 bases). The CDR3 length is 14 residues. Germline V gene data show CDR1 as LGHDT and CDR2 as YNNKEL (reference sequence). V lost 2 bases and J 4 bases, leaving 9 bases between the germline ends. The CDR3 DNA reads TGTGCCAGCAGCCAATGGACTGGGTACAATGAGCAGTTCTTC. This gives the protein CASSQWTGYNEQFF.

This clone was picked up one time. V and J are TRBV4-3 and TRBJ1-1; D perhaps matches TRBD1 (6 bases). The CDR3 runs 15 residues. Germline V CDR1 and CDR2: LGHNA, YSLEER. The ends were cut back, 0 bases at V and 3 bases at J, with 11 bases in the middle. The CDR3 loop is CASSQETGSHTEAFF. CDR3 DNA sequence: TGCGCCAGCAGCCAAGAGACAGGCAGCCACACTGAAGCTTTCTTT.

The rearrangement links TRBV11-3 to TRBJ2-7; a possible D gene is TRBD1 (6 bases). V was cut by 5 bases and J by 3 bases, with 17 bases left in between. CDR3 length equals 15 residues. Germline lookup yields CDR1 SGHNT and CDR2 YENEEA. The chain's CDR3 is CASSPGEFGVYEQYF. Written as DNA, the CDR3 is TGTGCCAGCAGCCCAGGGGAGTTTGGGGTCTACGAGCAGTACTTC. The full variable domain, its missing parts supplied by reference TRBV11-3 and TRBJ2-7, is EAGVVQSPRYKIIEKKQPVAFWCNPISGHNTLYWYLQNLGQGPELLIRYENEEAVDDSQLPKDRFSAERLKGVDSTLKIQPAELGDSAVYLCASSPGEFGVYEQYFGPGTRLTVT.

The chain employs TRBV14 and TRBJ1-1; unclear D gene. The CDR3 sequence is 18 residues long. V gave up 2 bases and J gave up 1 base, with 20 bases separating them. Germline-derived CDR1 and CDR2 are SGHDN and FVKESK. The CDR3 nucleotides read TGTGCCAGCAGCCAAACCGTATATGCGGAAGCCTGGAACACTGAAGCTTTCTTT. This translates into CASSQTVYAEAWNTEAFF.

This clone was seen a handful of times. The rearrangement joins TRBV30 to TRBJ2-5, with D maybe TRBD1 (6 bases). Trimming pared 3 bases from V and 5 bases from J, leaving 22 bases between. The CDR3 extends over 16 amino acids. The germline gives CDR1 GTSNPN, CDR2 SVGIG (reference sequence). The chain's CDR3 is CAWSGIDRQNGETQYF. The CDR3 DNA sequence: TGTGCCTGGAGCGGAATCGACAGGCAAAATGGGGAGACCCAGTACTTC.